The entry that follows covers one TCR beta chain sequence. This clonotype occurred many times. The antigen it binds to is not known. Base qualities are not at hand, and no much larger clone is one base apart. This entry belongs to a study of neurological immune-mediated disorders (dated by TCRdb to the late 2010s). With respect to the entire study: Using UMI-based sequencing, the study compared peripheral blood TCR-beta repertoires from patients with HTLV-I-associated myelopathy (HAM/TSP), patients with multiple sclerosis, and healthy controls. The roughly 110 TCR-beta libraries covered PBMC samples along with longitudinal samples, technical triplicates, and paired sorted CD4+ and CD8+ T-cell subsets. The cohort included about 70 subjects: about 14 with HAM/TSP, around 34 with multiple sclerosis, and about 20 healthy controls. The paper's findings and limits, for the study overall: No identical CDR3 amino acid sequences were shared among expanded clones across subjects, suggesting private TCR-beta repertoires in all groups. TCR clonal expansion was highest in HAM/TSP patients and lowest in MS patients, with MS patients falling below even healthy controls.

The healthy controls were volunteers from blood banks in Maryland, USA. For the sorted-subset TCR libraries, the starting material was roughly 1 million sorted CD4+ or CD8+ T cells. PBMCs were separated from peripheral blood using Ficoll-Hypaque density gradient centrifugation and then cryopreserved in liquid nitrogen. The study also sequenced paired sorted CD4+ and CD8+ subsets from healthy controls, HAM/TSP patients and MS patients. The germline V gene yields SQVTM for CDR1 and ANQGSEA for CDR2. Counted from cysteine to phenylalanine, this CDR3 has 12 amino acids. Only CDR3 DNA is held: 36 bases, read in frame from base 1. V loses 7 bases of germline sequence and J loses 0 bases, and the interval between the two ends is 8 bases. cDNA was synthesized by template-switch 5'RACE using a primer with a 10-nucleotide random unique molecular identifier that tagged each TCR transcript. Every sequencing run yielded over 170 million TCR-beta sequences covering 15-18 subjects. The RNeasy kit was used for extraction of total RNA. The KAPA Real-time Library Amplification kit was used to amplify TCR-beta VDJ regions with primers targeting the TCR constant region and the 5'RACE anchor. A first PCR added sample indexes and Illumina adaptors, and a second PCR then raised library yield. After Ampure bead purification, the TCR product of roughly 650 bp was size-selected on a 2% E-gel SizeSelection system. Before pooling, library quality was assessed on a Bioanalyzer, concentration was determined with Qubit, and library quantification was performed with the Kapa Library Quantification kit. Paired-end 2 x 150 bp sequencing of the libraries was performed on an Illumina HiSeq 2500. To increase sequence diversity, roughly 23-30% phiX was spiked into each library pool. Turning to the authors' computational methods: Quality-filtered reads were processed with the UMI-based MiGEC pipeline, which removed over 85% of raw TCR sequences during error correction. VDJ genes were aligned to IMGT germline references, and clonotypes were defined by unique CDR3 amino acid sequence plus V-J genes. Clonal expansion, Shannon diversity, and CDR3 relatedness (CalcPairwiseDistances, ClusterSamples) were evaluated with VDJtools, and phylogenetic trees were built with CLCbio workbench. A clone was classed as expanded if it had 8 or more unique UMIs, a cutoff based on coefficient-of-variation modelling across technical triplicates. TCRdb reworked the public reads: Q25 trimming with fastp, MiXCR clone assembly, productive beta chains retained. Rows merge per CDR3 protein into single entries with the most common DNA and genes. What appears here as the V and J calls and clone size reflects TCRdb's work, not the paper's. The sample contains fewer than 55,000 distinct CDR3 sequences, about 6% of them found a single time. 0.45% to 0.6% of the sample comes from the top ten.

The chain employs TRBV29-1 and TRBJ2-3; the D segment might be TRBD1 or TRBD2, since each matches 5 bases. The source of this sequence is a woman between 35 and 50 years old in good health. Sequencing was performed on CD4+ T cells from blood. In nucleotide form, the sequence is TGCAGCGGGGGGTGGAGCACAGATACGCAGTATTTT. This gives the protein CSGGWSTDTQYF.